Shown below are 14 T cell receptor beta chains from a single sample sequenced in a study of cytomegalovirus exposure and HLA in healthy donors. PCR involved 60 Vbeta and 13 Jbeta primers. Sequencing was performed with immunoSEQ multiplex PCR; in TCRdb, only in-frame clones are kept and a portion is missing. The sample has about 180,000 clones, 79% seen once. What was sequenced was PBMCs. The receptors shown here come from a woman aged 40 to 49 in good health and CMV-seronegative.

This clone appeared a single time. The chain recombines TRBV28 with TRBJ2-1, with 7 bases lining up with TRBD1. Germline V gene sequence: CDR1 MDHEN, CDR2 SYDVKM. The CDR3 is 20 amino acids. Trimming cost V 1 base and J 2 bases; bases outside gene matches: 17. The CDR3 loop is CASSLLVAGAGGVAYNEQFF. CDR3 DNA sequence: TGTGCCAGCAGTTTATTGGTCGCAGGGGCAGGGGGTGTTGCCTACAATGAGCAGTTCTTC. The full variable domain, its missing parts supplied by reference TRBV28 and TRBJ2-1, is DVKVTQSSRYLVKRTGEKVFLECVQDMDHENMFWYRQDPGLGLRLIYFSYDVKMKEKGDIPEGYSVSREKKERFSLILESASTNQTSMYLCASSLLVAGAGGVAYNEQFFGPGTRLTVL.

V gene TRBV11-2 combines with J gene TRBJ1-4; the D is unclear. V lost 3 bases and J 8 bases, leaving 13 bases between the germline ends. Germline CDR1 reads SGHAT; CDR2 reads FQNNGV. There are 14 residues in the CDR3. CDR3 region: CASSFRGPDEKLFF. The CDR3 DNA reads TGTGCCAGCAGCTTCCGGGGTCCGGACGAAAAACTGTTTTTT.

Worth noting for this clone: Other nucleotide sequences from this sample produce the same CDR3. The V and J genes are TRBV5-6 and TRBJ1-5; 7 nucleotides align to TRBD1. Trimming took 1 base from V and 4 from J; bases not matched to a gene: 2. The CDR3 loop spans 14 amino acids. CDR1 is SGHDT, CDR2 YYEEEE, per germline. For the CDR3, the DNA is TGTGCCAGCAGCTTGACAGGGGTTAATCAGCCCCAGCATTTT. It yields the protein CASSLTGVNQPQHF.

CDR3 bases: TGTGCTAGTGCCGGTCGTAGCTACGAGCAGTACTTC. It specifies CASAGRSYEQYF. V gene TRBV12-5 combines with J gene TRBJ2-7; no clear D gene. In germline, CDR1 is LGHNT, CDR2 FRNRAP. This CDR3 spans 12 amino acids. Trimming removed 7 bases from V and 3 bases from J, with 10 bases in between.

The chain couples TRBV14 to TRBJ2-7; a possible D gene is TRBD2 (5 bases). V was shortened by 1 base and J by 4 bases, with 17 bases between the two germline ends. This CDR3 is 16 amino acids long. Germline values: CDR1 SGHDN, CDR2 FVKESK. The CDR3 loop is CASSQGGRRLLYEQYF. The CDR3 region has the DNA TGTGCCAGCAGCCAAGGCGGGCGGCGACTTTTGTACGAGCAGTACTTC.

This sequence joins TRBV6-5 and TRBJ1-2; possible D gene TRBD1, 6 bases. The V end was cut by 4 bases, the J end by 8 bases, with 11 bases between. Germline assignment: CDR1 MNHEY and CDR2 SVGAGI. This CDR3 has 12 residues. As DNA, the CDR3 is TGTGCCAGCAGTTTTGAGGGGGACGGCTACACCTTC. It codes for CASSFEGDGYTF.

The chain joins TRBV5-1 to TRBJ2-2, with D possibly matching TRBD2 (5 bases). V shed 4 bases and J shed 2 bases, with 15 bases lying between them. CDR1 is SGHRS and CDR2 is YFSETQ in the germline V gene. The CDR3 sequence is 16 residues long. The DNA of the CDR3 is TGCGCCAGCAGCCTGTCCGGACTCTACAACACCGGGGAGCTGTTTTTT. Translation: CASSLSGLYNTGELFF.

A single count supports this clone. The chain employs TRBV9 and TRBJ2-7; a possible D gene is TRBD2 (7 bases). The CDR3 spans 15 residues. Germline V gene sequence: CDR1 SGDLS, CDR2 YYNGEE. Trimming left V 4 bases short and J 4 bases short, with 18 bases between. The CDR3 region is CASSPEGGGPYEQYF. The CDR3 DNA reads as TGTGCCAGCAGCCCAGAGGGCGGGGGCCCTTACGAGCAGTACTTC.

This clone was counted between two and nine times. The chain links TRBV7-8 to TRBJ1-5; D remains unclear. The germline gives CDR1 SGHVS, CDR2 FQNEAQ. With 4 bases removed from V and 4 bases from J, the gap between germline ends came to 11 bases. CDR3 length: 14 amino acids. CDR3: CASSYSRYNQPQHF. The CDR3 DNA reads as TGTGCCAGCAGCTATTCGCGGTATAATCAGCCCCAGCATTTT. The complete variable domain, with remaining parts taken from reference TRBV7-8 and TRBJ1-5, reads GAGVSQSPRYKVAKRGQDVALRCDPISGHVSLFWYQQALGQGPEFLTYFQNEAQLDKSGLPSDRFFAERPEGSVSTLKIQRTQQEDSAVYLCASSYSRYNQPQHFGDGTRLSIL.

This clone has just a few counts. The chain couples TRBV10-3 to TRBJ1-2; 7 bases match TRBD1. The CDR3 is made up of 13 amino acids. Germline lookup yields CDR1 ENHRY and CDR2 SYGVKD. V shed 8 bases and J 7 bases; nucleotides not matched to a gene: 10. CDR3 coding DNA: TGTGCCATCGGATTATCAGGGGGAAGTGGCTACACCTTC. It yields the protein CAIGLSGGSGYTF.

The chain has TRBV2 and TRBJ1-2, with D possibly being TRBD1 (6 bases). This CDR3 contains 16 residues. The V end lost 5 bases, the J end lost 4 bases, and 20 bases lay between the germline ends. Per germline, CDR1 SNHLY and CDR2 FYNNEI. The CDR3 loop reads CASSWDTQRGGYGYTF. The CDR3 bases are TGTGCCAGCAGTTGGGACACCCAAAGAGGGGGCTATGGCTACACCTTC.

The chain uses TRBV15 and TRBJ2-5; possible D gene TRBD2, 5 bases. V lost 5 bases, J lost 4 bases, and 23 bases lay in between. Germline V gives CDR1 LNHNV, CDR2 YYDKDF (reference sequence). The length of the CDR3 is 17 residues. As DNA, the CDR3 is TGTGCCACCAGCCCTGGGGATCGGGATTTGAAATCAGAGACCCAGTACTTC. This sequence encodes CATSPGDRDLKSETQYF.

This chain uses TRBV4-3 with TRBJ2-7; 10 positions match TRBD1. Germline CDR1 reads LGHNA; CDR2 reads YSLEER. Losses at the gene ends were 5 bases for V and 0 bases for J; bases not matched to a gene: 4. There are 15 residues in the CDR3. This CDR3 is CASSNGQGGSYEQYF. The CDR3 DNA reads TGCGCCAGCAGCAACGGACAGGGGGGCTCCTACGAGCAGTACTTC.

The chain carries TRBV5-1 and TRBJ1-2, with 9 bases that match TRBD1. Germline values: CDR1 SGHRS, CDR2 YFSETQ. The CDR3 extends over 15 amino acids. The J segment lost 8 bases and the V segment lost 5 bases, leaving 13 bases of the junction unmatched. As DNA, the CDR3 is TGCGCCAGCAGATCCGGGACAGGGCGTATGGACGGCTACACCTTC. It specifies CASRSGTGRMDGYTF. Based on the CDR3 plus reference TRBV5-1 and TRBJ1-2, the full variable domain is KAGVTQTPRYLIKTRGQQVTLSCSPISGHRSVSWYQQTPGQGLQFLFEYFSETQRNKGNFPGRFSGRQFSNSRSEMNVSTLELGDSALYLCASRSGTGRMDGYTFGSGTRLTVV.